The 30 T cell receptor beta chains listed next were all sequenced from one sample in a study of T cells after yellow fever vaccination. MiXCR, applied by TCRdb to the 5' RACE reads, yields one record per CDR3 protein. The sample lists some 110,000 distinct CDR3 sequences, around 6.7% occurring once. The sample was CD4+ T cells sorted from PBMCs, taken approximately 47 days after the first yellow fever vaccination. These receptors were taken from a young man who received the YFV17D yellow fever vaccine.

This clonotype was detected many times. The V call is TRBV20-1, the J call TRBJ2-5; 8 bases line up with TRBD2. The V and J ends lost 5 bases and 3 bases, in that order; junction bases with no gene match: 5. CDR3 length: 13 residues. CDR1 is DFQATT and CDR2 is SNEGSKA in the germline V gene (reference sequence). The CDR3 coding sequence is TGCAGTGCTTGTCGGGGGGGCGAAGAGACCCAGTACTTC. Translated, it gives CSACRGGEETQYF.

In this sample, this clonotype turned up many times. The chain recombines TRBV20-1 with TRBJ1-1, with D possibly being TRBD1 (6 bases). Germline lookup yields CDR1 DFQATT and CDR2 SNEGSKA (reference sequence). V lost 0 bases, J lost 10 bases, and 12 bases lay in between. This CDR3 region has 12 residues. The CDR3 bases are TGCAGTGCTAGAGATCTCGGGGGCCCAGCTTTCTTT. Translation: CSARDLGGPAFF.

In this sample, this clonotype turned up many times. The chain couples TRBV7-2 to TRBJ2-3; either TRBD1 or TRBD2 may supply D (5 bases each). The CDR3 loop spans 14 amino acids. Trimming removed 8 bases at V and 0 bases at J, with 12 bases between. Germline V CDR1 and CDR2: SGHTA, FQGNSA. The CDR3 region has the DNA TGTGCCAGCCTCCAGGGAGCTAGCACAGATACGCAGTATTTT. It is translated as CASLQGASTDTQYF.

In its sample, this clonotype was seen many times. The rearrangement joins TRBV10-3 to TRBJ2-2; tentative D call: TRBD1 (6 bases). Trimming cost V 3 bases and J 7 bases, with 12 bases left between them. Per the germline V gene, CDR1 is ENHRY and CDR2 is SYGVKD. CDR3 size: 14 residues. CDR3 bases: TGTGCCATCAGTGATCAGGGGCAAGGCGGGGAGCTGTTTTTT. Translated: CAISDQGQGGELFF.

The table lists this clonotype with many counts. This rearrangement joins TRBV20-1 to TRBJ1-1, with D unclear. Germline CDR1 and CDR2: DFQATT and SNEGSKA (reference sequence). The CDR3 consists of 14 residues. Trimming shortened V by 5 bases and J by 4 bases, and 17 bases separated the two germline ends. CDR3 nucleotides: TGCAGTGCTCCCAGACTTCCCGGTAGCACTGAAGCTTTCTTT. This gives the protein CSAPRLPGSTEAFF.

This clonotype was counted many times. CDR3 protein: CAISEYGLNTEAFF. DNA of the CDR3: TGTGCCATCAGTGAGTACGGATTGAACACTGAAGCTTTCTTT. The chain is built from TRBV10-3 and TRBJ1-1; D gene ambiguous. The CDR3 consists of 14 residues. Trimming took off 1 base at V and 0 bases at J, with 6 bases between the two ends. Germline V gene data show CDR1 as ENHRY and CDR2 as SYGVKD.

There are many counts of this clonotype. This chain joins TRBV6-4 and TRBJ1-6; D uncertain. Trimming removed 2 bases from V and 4 bases from J, with 6 bases in between. The CDR3 has 14 residues. Germline V gives CDR1 MRHNA, CDR2 SNTAGT. In DNA, the CDR3 is TGTGCCAGCAGTGACAACGGGTATAATTCACCCCTCCACTTT. Translation gives CASSDNGYNSPLHF.

This clonotype was counted a few times. The chain links TRBV5-6 to TRBJ1-2; D not certain. The germline V and J ends were trimmed by 1 base and 4 bases, with 8 bases remaining between them. The CDR3 runs 13 residues. Germline V gene data show CDR1 as SGHDT and CDR2 as YYEEEE. CDR3 region: CASSLPALYGYTF. The CDR3 DNA is TGTGCCAGCAGCTTGCCCGCCCTCTATGGCTACACCTTC. The full variable domain, rest sourced from reference TRBV5-6 and TRBJ1-2, is DAGVTQSPTHLIKTRGQQVTLRCSPKSGHDTVSWYQQALGQGPQFIFQYYEEEERQRGNFPDRFSGHQFPNYSSELNVNALLLGDSALYLCASSLPALYGYTFGSGTRLTVV.

This clonotype was counted ten times or more. V and J are TRBV4-1 and TRBJ1-1; 8 positions match TRBD1. There are 14 residues in the CDR3. With 3 bases clipped from V and 8 bases from J, the junction kept 8 bases outside the gene matches. CDR1 MGHRA and CDR2 YSYEKL come from the germline V gene. The CDR3 region is CASSHRGQGREAFF. CDR3 bases: TGCGCCAGCAGCCACCGTGGACAGGGTCGGGAAGCTTTCTTT.

This clonotype was counted many times. This chain uses TRBV20-1 with TRBJ2-1, with D tentatively TRBD1 (5 bases). CDR1 DFQATT and CDR2 SNEGSKA come from the germline V gene (reference sequence). The CDR3 is 14 amino acids. The ends were cut back, 2 bases at V and 5 bases at J, with 13 bases in the middle. CDR3 sequence reads: CSARYQSRDNEQFF. DNA for the CDR3: TGCAGTGCTAGATATCAGTCCAGGGACAATGAGCAGTTCTTC.

Ten or more counts support this clonotype. CDR3 sequence reads: CASSLGQLQETQYF. In DNA form, the CDR3 reads TGCGCCAGCAGCTTGGGTCAGCTCCAAGAGACCCAGTACTTC. The chain recombines TRBV5-1 with TRBJ2-5; D is uncertain. The CDR3 consists of 14 residues. V was shortened by 0 bases and J by 1 base, with 7 bases between the two germline ends. Germline V lookup: CDR1 SGHRS, CDR2 YFSETQ.

Regarding this clonotype: A single base separates this from a much larger clone, so it may be a read error. The rearrangement joins TRBV9 to TRBJ2-7; no clear D. The germline gives CDR1 SGDLS, CDR2 YYNGEE. This CDR3 comprises 15 residues. The V and J ends lost 0 bases and 0 bases respectively, with 10 bases between them. CDR3 coding DNA: TGTGCCAGCAGCGTAGGGTCCGGGCTCTCCTACGAGCAGTACTTC. It yields the protein CASSVGSGLSYEQYF.

This clonotype was recorded at least ten times. CDR3 amino acids: CSANREDQPQHF. As DNA, the CDR3 is TGCAGTGCTAACAGGGAAGATCAGCCCCAGCATTTT. The V and J genes are TRBV20-1 and TRBJ1-5; perhaps TRBD1 as D (6 bases). V was clipped by 4 bases and J by 5 bases, with 9 bases between them. This CDR3 has 12 residues. The germline V gene has CDR1 DFQATT and CDR2 SNEGSKA (reference sequence).

On this clonotype: A read error may explain this, as a much larger clone is one base away. This sequence joins TRBV28 and TRBJ2-1; D is possibly TRBD1 or TRBD2 (6 bases each). V gave up 2 bases and J gave up 9 bases, with 14 bases separating them. The CDR3 has 14 amino acids. Germline CDR1 and CDR2: MDHEN and SYDVKM. CDR3 coding DNA: TGTGCCAGCAGTTTAGGGGGGCTGGAGGGTGAGCAGTTCTTC. This translates into CASSLGGLEGEQFF.

This clonotype was seen at least ten times. The V and J genes are TRBV4-3 and TRBJ1-5, with no clear D. The CDR3 is 15 residues long. The V and J ends lost 2 bases and 0 bases respectively, with 8 bases between them. The germline CDR1 and CDR2 sequences are LGHNA and YSLEER. CDR3 loop: CASSQQIYSNQPQHF. CDR3 nucleotide sequence: TGCGCCAGCAGCCAACAGATCTATAGCAATCAGCCCCAGCATTTT.

This clonotype has at least ten counts. V and J are TRBV7-2 and TRBJ2-5; possible D gene TRBD1, 5 bases. This CDR3 has 14 amino acids. Between the trimmed V and J ends, which lost 1 base and 2 bases, there was a span of 8 bases. CDR1 is SGHTA and CDR2 is FQGNSA in the germline V gene. The CDR3 nucleotides read TGTGCCAGCAGCTTAGTAAGACAGCAAGAGACCCAGTACTTC. Translated: CASSLVRQQETQYF.

This clonotype came up many times. This chain links TRBV5-1 with TRBJ1-2; D gene uncertain. The V gene lost 0 bases and the J gene lost 9 bases, with 9 bases spanning the gap. The CDR3 has 12 residues. Germline V gene data show CDR1 as SGHRS and CDR2 as YFSETQ. DNA of the CDR3: TGCGCCAGCAGCTTGGAAGATCGTCGCTACACCTTC. This codes for CASSLEDRRYTF.

For this clonotype: Given a much more abundant clone one base away, this may be a read error. The rearrangement joins TRBV29-1 to TRBJ2-1, with D unresolved. The CDR3 covers 14 residues. The V and J ends lost 6 bases and 1 base respectively, with 13 bases between them. CDR1 and CDR2 from the germline V gene are SQVTM and ANQGSEA. The CDR3 DNA follows: TGCAGCGTCCGACCGAGGAGATCCTACAATGAGCAGTTCTTC. This gives the protein CSVRPRRSYNEQFF.

This clonotype came up many times. The V call is TRBV20-1, the J call TRBJ2-1; the match to TRBD2 covers 8 bases. Germline loops: CDR1 DFQATT, CDR2 SNEGSKA (reference sequence). The CDR3 runs to 15 residues. The V and J ends lost 4 bases and 6 bases, in that order; junction bases with no gene match: 11. Here the CDR3 DNA reads TGCAGTGCTATAAAAGGACACCTAGCGGGCAATGAGCAGTTCTTC. Translating it yields CSAIKGHLAGNEQFF.

This clonotype was observed many times. The chain couples TRBV10-3 to TRBJ1-3, with D tentatively TRBD1 (5 bases). This CDR3 is built from 16 residues. Trimming took 0 bases from V and 0 from J, leaving 9 bases between them. Per the germline V gene, CDR1 is ENHRY and CDR2 is SYGVKD. In DNA, the CDR3 is TGTGCCATCAGTGAGTCGGGGGGAAGCTCTGGAAACACCATATATTTT. Translated: CAISESGGSSGNTIYF.

The CDR3 DNA follows: TGTGCCAGTAGTATACGGGACAACTATAGCAATCAGCCCCAGCATTTT. It codes for CASSIRDNYSNQPQHF. This chain joins TRBV19 and TRBJ1-5; D perhaps matches TRBD1 (6 bases). Germline CDR1 reads LNHDA; CDR2 reads SQIVND (reference sequence). Trimming removed 2 bases from V and 0 bases from J, with 11 bases in between. This CDR3 is 16 amino acids long.

This clonotype appeared many times. This sequence joins TRBV20-1 and TRBJ2-5, with D possibly being TRBD1 (5 bases). Looked up from germline, CDR1 is DFQATT and CDR2 is SNEGSKA (reference sequence). This CDR3 region has 12 residues. Between the trimmed V and J ends, which lost 6 bases and 7 bases, there was a span of 15 bases. The CDR3, as DNA: TGCAGTGCGGGGCGGCCTTTTGGGACCCAGTACTTC. Protein sequence: CSAGRPFGTQYF.

This clonotype was recorded at least ten times. V gene TRBV7-9 combines with J gene TRBJ2-1; possibly TRBD2 for D (6 bases). The ends were cut back, 4 bases at V and 10 bases at J, with 20 bases in the middle. The CDR3 length is 15 residues. CDR1 SEHNR and CDR2 FQNEAQ come from the germline V gene (reference sequence). The CDR3 DNA reads TGTGCCAGCAGCTCCACCCGCGCGGGGTCGGAGGAGCAGTTCTTC. Amino acid sequence: CASSSTRAGSEEQFF.

This clonotype was seen many times. The chain joins TRBV5-6 to TRBJ1-5, with D hard to call. The V end was cut by 4 bases, the J end by 3 bases, with 14 bases between. CDR1 and CDR2 (germline): SGHDT, YYEEEE. This CDR3 has 15 amino acids. The CDR3 reads CASSAEGGYNQPQHF. CDR3 DNA sequence: TGTGCCAGCAGCGCGGAGGGAGGATACAATCAGCCCCAGCATTTT.

This clonotype was observed at least ten times. J is TRBJ1-5 and V is TRBV5-1, with a weak D call TRBD1 (6 bases). Trimming pared 5 bases from V and 7 bases from J, leaving 13 bases between. The germline V gene encodes CDR1 SGHRS and CDR2 YFSETQ. The CDR3 has 13 residues. The CDR3 nucleotides are TGCGCCAGCAGGGAGTCGGGGGGCCAGCCCCAGCATTTT. Protein: CASRESGGQPQHF.

This clonotype was picked up many times. The V and J genes are TRBV5-1 and TRBJ2-1; no definite D call. CDR3 length: 12 residues. Germline V gives CDR1 SGHRS, CDR2 YFSETQ. The ends were cut back, 4 bases at V and 6 bases at J, with 8 bases in the middle. The DNA of the CDR3 is TGCGCCAGCAGCACCAGTGTCAATGAGCAGTTCTTC. Translated, it gives CASSTSVNEQFF.

The table lists this clonotype with many counts. CDR3 sequence reads: CASSYSIRTEQYV. DNA for the CDR3: TGTGCCAGCAGTTACTCGATCCGAACTGAGCAGTACGTC. The gene calls are TRBV6-5 and TRBJ2-7, with D uncertain. This CDR3 spans 13 amino acids. The V end lost 0 bases, the J end lost 7 bases, and 10 bases lay between the germline ends. Per germline, CDR1 MNHEY and CDR2 SVGAGI.

In the case of this clonotype: This may arise from a read error, as a much more abundant clone is one base away. V usage is TRBV7-2 and J usage is TRBJ2-1; TRBD2 matches at 10 bases. CDR1 and CDR2 (germline): SGHTA, FQGNSA. The V gene end was trimmed by 5 bases and the J gene end by 3 bases; junction bases not matched to a gene: 4. The CDR3 is 15 amino acids. CDR3 sequence reads: CASSTERGGYNEQFF. CDR3 nucleotides: TGTGCCAGCAGCACGGAGCGGGGGGGCTACAATGAGCAGTTCTTC.

This clonotype was seen many times. The chain joins TRBV27 to TRBJ1-2, with a weak D call TRBD1 (5 bases). V was clipped by 0 bases and J by 4 bases, with 9 bases between them. This CDR3 region has 14 residues. Germline CDR1 is MNHEY and CDR2 is SMNVEV (reference sequence). CDR3 sequence: CASSLSAGPYGYTF. The CDR3, as DNA: TGTGCCAGCAGTTTATCGGCAGGGCCCTATGGCTACACCTTC.

This clonotype was recorded a few times. V is TRBV9 and J is TRBJ2-3, with 8 bases fitting TRBD2. J was trimmed by 6 bases and V by 6 bases; bases with no gene match: 6. The CDR3 length is 13 residues. Germline loops: CDR1 SGDLS, CDR2 YYNGEE. The chain's CDR3 is CASTSGPFDTQYF. CDR3 DNA: TGTGCCAGCACTAGCGGGCCGTTTGATACGCAGTATTTT.